This TCR beta chain was observed in a study of control samples from healthy donors and cancer patients. The CDR3 covers 10 residues. The V and J ends lost 10 bases and 6 bases respectively, with 9 bases between them. The germline V gene has CDR1 MDHEN and CDR2 SYDVKM. The protocol was immunoSEQ multiplex PCR, while the TCRdb copy is restricted to in-frame clones and leaves out a portion. Found here are about 130,000 clones, roughly 90% of them singletons; the top ten hold approximately 6%. Source material: blood. The clonotype was recovered from a man younger than 35 in good health. V gene TRBV28 combines with J gene TRBJ1-1; D is perhaps TRBD1 (5 bases). The CDR3 sequence: CATLGPEAFF. The DNA for the CDR3 is TGTGCCACCTTGGGACCTGAAGCTTTCTTT.